The clone carrying this TCR beta chain was recorded many times. Its antigen is not identified. V gave up 5 bases and J gave up 3 bases, with 10 bases separating them. The CDR3 extends over 13 amino acids. Per germline, CDR1 SEHNR and CDR2 FQNEAQ (reference sequence). The data stem from a study of CD8+CD57+ T cells in acquired aplastic anemia. Study information: Sorted cells (CD4+ and CD8+) yielded DNA amounts that averaged roughly 3.2 ug. Study findings and constraints: Significant differences in CD8+ Simpson's diversity were not observed between patients and controls.

For sequencing, patients were chosen who had shown expansion of CD8+CD57+ cells by flow cytometry. Every patient had severe acquired aplastic anemia. Blood was sampled before the patients had received any therapy. According to the study, genomic DNA was the template for TCR beta VDJ and CDR3 profiling. TCRdb reanalysed the reads using MiXCR and keeps one entry per CDR3 protein. The repertoire holds 100,000 to 150,000 distinct CDR3 sequences, with 55% to 60% as singletons. The clonotype originates from a human donor with aplastic anemia. The sample comprised sorted CD4+, CD8+, or CD8+CD57+ T cells (not recorded which) from PBMCs. The chain links TRBV7-9 to TRBJ1-2; D might be TRBD1 (6 bases). Written as DNA, the CDR3 is TGTGCCAGCAGCGTGGGACACGACTATGGCTACACCTTC. Translated, it gives CASSVGHDYGYTF.